This T cell receptor beta chain was sequenced in a study of blood T cell repertoires in COVID-19. V was clipped by 0 bases and J by 8 bases, with 11 bases between them. Germline-derived CDR1 and CDR2 are SGHRS and YFSETQ. CDR3 length equals 13 residues. In the original workflow: Reference gene primer amplification in the assay estimated nucleated cell counts. Here immunoSEQ multiplex PCR was the method, and the copy in TCRdb shows in-frame clones only, minus some. D and trimming come from the DNA, and the V and J calls and clone size come from that table. The sample consists of under 250,000 clones, roughly 80% of them appearing once.

The genes are TRBV5-1 and TRBJ1-2; D remains unclear. This sequence was found in a woman between 55 and 75 years old who had recovered from COVID-19. Sequences were obtained from peripheral blood. This CDR3 reads CASSLVTGRGYTF. For the CDR3, the DNA is TGCGCCAGCAGCTTGGTGACGGGTCGGGGCTACACCTTC.